Presented here are 14 T cell receptor beta chains from one specimen sequenced in a study of shared clonotypes between healthy human individuals. Assay used: immunoSEQ multiplex PCR; TCRdb lists only in-frame clones, some missing. The sample holds about half a million clones, about 85% seen once. The source material was PBMCs. The receptors derive from a woman in her thirties or forties in good health. Some clones in this sample may be carry-over from other donors' samples.

The rearrangement links TRBV9 to TRBJ2-7; TRBD2 aligns across 7 bases. The CDR3 contains 15 residues. Germline V gives CDR1 SGDLS, CDR2 YYNGEE. With 3 bases clipped from V and 5 bases from J, the junction kept 11 bases outside the gene matches. The CDR3 loop reads CASSGAGAPGDEQYF. The CDR3 DNA reads TGTGCCAGCAGCGGGGCGGGAGCGCCTGGGGACGAGCAGTACTTC.

The gene calls are TRBV7-6 and TRBJ2-1, with unresolved D. The ends were cut back, 2 bases at V and 5 bases at J, with 10 bases in the middle. The CDR3 runs to 14 residues. Germline CDR1 and CDR2: SGHVS and FNYEAQ. Written as DNA, the CDR3 is TGTGCCAGCAGCTTACTGCCCTATGACAATGAGCAGTTCTTC. Its translation is CASSLLPYDNEQFF.

The V call is TRBV18, the J call TRBJ1-5, with TRBD1 as a possible D gene (6 bases). Trimming stripped 6 bases from V and 3 bases from J, with 15 bases between. CDR3 length: 15 amino acids. Per germline, CDR1 KGHSH and CDR2 LQKENI. The DNA of the CDR3 is TGTGCCAGCTCGTTGGAAGGGGGTGCCAATCAGCCCCAGCATTTT. The encoded protein is CASSLEGGANQPQHF.

CDR3: CASSVNGGGNEKLFF. The CDR3 nucleotides read TGTGCCAGCAGCGTAAACGGGGGTGGGAATGAAAAACTGTTTTTT. V gene TRBV9 combines with J gene TRBJ1-4, with D perhaps TRBD1 (5 bases). The germline V and J ends were trimmed by 1 base and 5 bases, with 12 bases remaining between them. Germline V gene sequence: CDR1 SGDLS, CDR2 YYNGEE. CDR3 length: 15 amino acids.

This clone appeared once. This chain joins TRBV30 and TRBJ2-7; unclear D gene. V was shortened by 3 bases and J by 3 bases, with 12 bases between the two germline ends. The CDR3 runs 13 residues. In germline, CDR1 is GTSNPN, CDR2 SVGIG (reference sequence). This chain's CDR3 is CAWSRVRSYEQYF. CDR3 nucleotide sequence: TGTGCCTGGAGCCGGGTTAGGAGCTACGAGCAGTACTTC.

This rearrangement joins TRBV2 to TRBJ2-7, with TRBD2 matching 9 bases. After removal of 0 bases from V and 3 bases from J, the junction contained 3 bases not matched to a gene. From germline, CDR1 is SNHLY and CDR2 FYNNEI. The CDR3 loop spans 15 amino acids. CDR3 protein: CASSEAPAGGYEQYF. The CDR3 DNA reads TGTGCCAGCAGTGAAGCACCAGCGGGAGGCTACGAGCAGTACTTC.

This clone has more than one count but fewer than ten. A far more abundant clone sits one base away, making this likely a read error. Additional DNA sequences in this sample encode the identical CDR3. The chain is built from TRBV25-1 and TRBJ1-1; 7 nucleotides agree with TRBD1. CDR3 length: 13 residues. Germline CDR1 and CDR2: MGHDK and SYGVNS. The CDR3 loop reads CASSPRGNTEAFF. The CDR3 nucleotides read TGTGCCAGCAGTCCCAGGGGGAACACTGAAGCCTTCTTT.

Written as DNA, the CDR3 is TGTGCCAGCAGCTTTTGGGGGAGTGGCTACGAGCAGTACTTC. Amino acids: CASSFWGSGYEQYF. The chain carries TRBV5-4 and TRBJ2-7; D might be TRBD1 or TRBD2, each matching 5 bases. The CDR3 is 14 residues long. The ends were cut back, 2 bases at V and 3 bases at J, with 12 bases in the middle. Germline V lookup: CDR1 SGHNT, CDR2 YYREEE (reference sequence).

The CDR3 reads CASSESPSSGRKETQYF. CDR3 DNA sequence: TGCGCCAGCAGTGAGTCCCCATCTAGCGGGAGGAAAGAGACCCAGTACTTC. The V call is TRBV10-2, the J call TRBJ2-5; TRBD2 aligns across 11 bases. After removal of 0 bases from V and 3 bases from J, the junction contained 6 bases not matched to a gene. Germline loops: CDR1 WSHSY, CDR2 SAAADI. The CDR3 length is 17 residues.

This chain uses TRBV5-1 with TRBJ2-1; 10 bases align to TRBD2. Per germline, CDR1 SGHRS and CDR2 YFSETQ. Losses at the gene ends were 0 bases for V and 4 bases for J; bases not matched to a gene: 7. CDR3 size: 17 residues. The CDR3 DNA is TGCGCCAGCAGCTTGGCCCGGACTAGCGGAGGTTACAATGAGCAGTTCTTC. It translates to CASSLARTSGGYNEQFF.

This CDR3 is CASSLEGRGLGEKLFF. In nucleotides, the CDR3 is TGTGCCAGCAGCTTAGAAGGGAGGGGGCTTGGTGAAAAACTGTTTTTT. V and J are TRBV7-9 and TRBJ1-4, with TRBD1 matching 7 bases. The V and J ends lost 1 base and 7 bases, in that order; junction bases with no gene match: 9. This CDR3 has 16 amino acids. Per germline, CDR1 SEHNR and CDR2 FQNEAQ (reference sequence).

The chain joins TRBV5-4 to TRBJ2-5; 15 bases agree with TRBD2. V was clipped by 5 bases and J by 4 bases; unmatched bases: 9. Germline values: CDR1 SGHNT, CDR2 YYREEE (reference sequence). The CDR3 has 17 amino acids. This CDR3 is CASRAGLAGGRGETQYF. The CDR3 nucleotides read TGTGCCAGCAGGGCGGGACTAGCGGGAGGAAGGGGAGAGACCCAGTACTTC. Using reference TRBV5-4 and TRBJ2-5 for the parts outside the CDR3, the full variable domain is ETGVTQSPTHLIKTRGQQVTLRCSSQSGHNTVSWYQQALGQGPQFIFQYYREEENGRGNFPPRFSGLQFPNYSSELNVNALELDDSALYLCASRAGLAGGRGETQYFGPGTRLLVL.

Points on this clone: A far larger clone is one nucleotide away, so this likely arose from a read error. This same CDR3 is encoded by further DNA sequences in the sample. The chain carries TRBV6-1 and TRBJ2-1; D may be TRBD1 or TRBD2 (5 bases each). CDR3 length: 15 residues. Germline V gives CDR1 MNHNS, CDR2 SASEGT. The DNA for the CDR3 is TGTGCAAGCAGTGAAGCGCTTTTTGGGGGATGGGAGCAGTTCTTC. The encoded protein is CASSEALFGGWEQFF.

This rearrangement joins TRBV6-1 to TRBJ1-5; 8 nucleotides line up with TRBD1. Germline assignment: CDR1 MNHNS and CDR2 SASEGT. This CDR3 spans 14 amino acids. V trimming: 6 bases; J trimming: 9 bases; junction bases outside the gene matches: 10. The DNA of the CDR3 is TGTGCCAGCAGGCCGGGACAGGACGCAATGCCCCAGCATTTT. Translating it yields CASRPGQDAMPQHF.